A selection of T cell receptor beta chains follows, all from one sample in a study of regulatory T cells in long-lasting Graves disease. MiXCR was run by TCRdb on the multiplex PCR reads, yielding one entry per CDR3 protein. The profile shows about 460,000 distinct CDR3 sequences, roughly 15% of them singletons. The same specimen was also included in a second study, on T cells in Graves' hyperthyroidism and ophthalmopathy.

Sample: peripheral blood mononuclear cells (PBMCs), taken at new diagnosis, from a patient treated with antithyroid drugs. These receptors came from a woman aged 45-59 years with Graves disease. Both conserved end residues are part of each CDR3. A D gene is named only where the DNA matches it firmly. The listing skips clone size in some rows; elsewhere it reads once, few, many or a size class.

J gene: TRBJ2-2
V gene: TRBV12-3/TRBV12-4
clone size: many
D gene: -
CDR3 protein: CASSYLGGTGELFF
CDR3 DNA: TGTGCCAGCAGCTATCTCGGGGGCACCGGGGAGCTGTTTTTT

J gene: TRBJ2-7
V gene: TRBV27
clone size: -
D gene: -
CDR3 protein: CASSLFPGYEQYF
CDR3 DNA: TGTGCCAGCAGTTTATTTCCAGGCTACGAGCAGTACTTC

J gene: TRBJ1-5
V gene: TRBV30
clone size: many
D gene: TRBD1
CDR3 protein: CAWSVGTGSQHF
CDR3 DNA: TGTGCCTGGAGTGTAGGGACAGGGTCCCAGCATTTT

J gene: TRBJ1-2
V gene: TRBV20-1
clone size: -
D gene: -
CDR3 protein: CSAIMEDGYTF
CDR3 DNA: TGCAGTGCTATAATGGAGGATGGCTACACCTTC

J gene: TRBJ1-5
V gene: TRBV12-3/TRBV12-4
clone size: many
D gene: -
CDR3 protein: CASSLVQGDNQPQHF
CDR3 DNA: TGTGCCAGCAGTTTAGTACAGGGCGACAATCAGCCCCAGCATTTT

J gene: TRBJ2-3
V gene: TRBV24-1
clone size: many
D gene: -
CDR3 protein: CATSDATGSGTDTQYF
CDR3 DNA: TGTGCCACCAGTGATGCGACTGGCTCAGGAACAGATACGCAGTATTTT

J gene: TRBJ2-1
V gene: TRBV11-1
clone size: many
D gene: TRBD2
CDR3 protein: CASSLIRTSVNEQFF
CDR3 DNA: TGTGCCAGCAGCTTAATCCGGACTAGCGTAAATGAGCAGTTCTTC

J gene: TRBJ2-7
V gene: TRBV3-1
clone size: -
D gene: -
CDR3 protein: CASSQEGQGPFYEQYF
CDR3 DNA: TGTGCCAGCAGCCAAGAGGGGCAGGGGCCCTTCTACGAGCAGTACTTC

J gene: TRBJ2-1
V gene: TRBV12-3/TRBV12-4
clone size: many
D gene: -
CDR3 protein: CASSLRLAQYNEQFF
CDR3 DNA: TGTGCCAGCAGTTTGAGGCTAGCGCAGTACAATGAGCAGTTCTTC

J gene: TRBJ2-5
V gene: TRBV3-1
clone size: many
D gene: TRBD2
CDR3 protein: CASSQEGLAFETQYF
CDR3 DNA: TGTGCCAGCAGCCAAGAGGGACTAGCCTTCGAGACCCAGTACTTC

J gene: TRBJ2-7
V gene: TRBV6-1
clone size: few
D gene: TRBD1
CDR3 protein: CASSETWDSAYEQYF
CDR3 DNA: TGTGCCAGCAGTGAAACTTGGGACAGCGCCTACGAGCAGTACTTC

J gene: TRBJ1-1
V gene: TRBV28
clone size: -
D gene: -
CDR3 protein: CASGRADRLNTEAFF
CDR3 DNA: TGTGCCAGCGGACGCGCCGACAGGCTCAACACTGAAGCTTTCTTT

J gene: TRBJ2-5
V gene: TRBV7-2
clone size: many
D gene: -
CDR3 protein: CASSLERGIKETQYF
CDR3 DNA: TGTGCCAGCAGCTTAGAACGCGGGATTAAAGAGACCCAGTACTTC

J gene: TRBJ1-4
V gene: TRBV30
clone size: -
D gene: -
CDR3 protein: CAWSTALDGRLFF
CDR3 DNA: TGTGCCTGGAGTACAGCCCTGGATGGAAGACTGTTTTTT

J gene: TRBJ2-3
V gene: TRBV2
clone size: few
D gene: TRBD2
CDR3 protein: CASSSSGRTHTQYF
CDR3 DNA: TGTGCCAGCAGCTCTAGCGGGAGGACACATACGCAGTATTTT

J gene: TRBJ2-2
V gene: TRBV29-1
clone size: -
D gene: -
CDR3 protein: CSVGRGTDTGELFF
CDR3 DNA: TGCAGCGTTGGCAGGGGTACGGACACCGGGGAGCTGTTTTTT

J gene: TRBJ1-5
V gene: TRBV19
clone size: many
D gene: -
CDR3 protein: CASMVGVTASNQPQHF
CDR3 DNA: TGTGCCAGTATGGTAGGGGTAACAGCCAGCAATCAGCCCCAGCATTTT

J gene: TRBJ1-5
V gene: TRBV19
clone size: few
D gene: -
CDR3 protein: CASRQGGSAGQPQHF
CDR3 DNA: TGTGCCAGTAGACAGGGTGGGTCAGCGGGTCAGCCCCAGCATTTT

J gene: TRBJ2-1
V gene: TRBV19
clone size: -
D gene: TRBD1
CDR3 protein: CVSRRTGTGGNNEQFF
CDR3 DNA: TGTGTCAGTAGAAGAACCGGGACAGGGGGGAACAATGAGCAGTTCTTC

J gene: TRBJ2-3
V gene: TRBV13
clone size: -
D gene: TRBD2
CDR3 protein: CASSSTLRTSGSVSTDTQYF
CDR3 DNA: TGTGCCAGCAGCTCCACCCTCAGGACTAGCGGGAGCGTAAGCACAGATACGCAGTATTTT

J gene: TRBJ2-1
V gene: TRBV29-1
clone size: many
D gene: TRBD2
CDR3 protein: CSVEFLAGVRNEQFF
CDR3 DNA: TGCAGCGTTGAATTTTTAGCGGGAGTTCGCAATGAGCAGTTCTTC

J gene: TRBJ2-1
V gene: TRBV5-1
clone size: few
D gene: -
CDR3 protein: CASSHLGNEQSF
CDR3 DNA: TGCGCCAGCAGCCACCTAGGCAATGAGCAGTCCTTC

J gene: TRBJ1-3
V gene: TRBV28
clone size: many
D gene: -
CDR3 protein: CASSSPNSGNTIYF
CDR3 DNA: TGTGCCAGCAGTTCCCCCAACTCTGGAAACACCATATATTTT

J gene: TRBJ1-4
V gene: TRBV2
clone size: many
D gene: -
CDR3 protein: CASSDFGRAGEKLFF
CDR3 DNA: TGTGCCAGCAGTGACTTTGGCAGGGCGGGTGAAAAACTGTTTTTT

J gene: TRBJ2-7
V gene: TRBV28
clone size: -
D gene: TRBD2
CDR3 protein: CASSLGTTHEQYF
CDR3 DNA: TGTGCCAGCAGTCTCGGGACTACCCACGAGCAGTACTTC

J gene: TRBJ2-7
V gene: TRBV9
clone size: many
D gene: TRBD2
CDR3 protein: CASSVEGSGEDEQYF
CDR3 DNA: TGTGCCAGCAGCGTAGAAGGAAGCGGGGAGGACGAGCAGTACTTC

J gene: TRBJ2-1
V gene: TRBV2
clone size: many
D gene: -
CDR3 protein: CACSGYNEQFF
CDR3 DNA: TGTGCCTGCAGCGGGTACAATGAGCAGTTCTTC

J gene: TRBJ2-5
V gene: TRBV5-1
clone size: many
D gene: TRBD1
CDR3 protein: CASSLGTGSRETQYF
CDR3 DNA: TGCGCCAGCAGCTTGGGGACAGGTTCGAGAGAGACCCAGTACTTC

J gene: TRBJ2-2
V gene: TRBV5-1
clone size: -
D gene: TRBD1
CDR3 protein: CASRPGTGGNTGELFF
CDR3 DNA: TGCGCCAGCAGACCTGGGACAGGGGGAAACACCGGGGAGCTGTTTTTT

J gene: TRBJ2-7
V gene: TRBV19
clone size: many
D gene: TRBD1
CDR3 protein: CASSIVGTGNVEQYF
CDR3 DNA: TGTGCCAGTAGTATAGTCGGGACAGGGAACGTCGAGCAGTACTTC

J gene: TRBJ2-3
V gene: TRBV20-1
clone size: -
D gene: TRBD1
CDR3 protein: CSASGTAPTDTQYF
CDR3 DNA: TGCAGTGCTAGTGGGACAGCCCCCACAGATACGCAGTATTTT

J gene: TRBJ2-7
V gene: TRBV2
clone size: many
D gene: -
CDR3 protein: CASSERAYEQYF
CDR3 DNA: TGTGCCAGCAGTGAAAGGGCGTACGAGCAGTACTTC

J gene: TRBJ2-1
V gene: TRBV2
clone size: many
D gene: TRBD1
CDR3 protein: CATRQGGDNEQFF
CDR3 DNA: TGTGCCACAAGACAGGGGGGAGACAATGAGCAGTTCTTC

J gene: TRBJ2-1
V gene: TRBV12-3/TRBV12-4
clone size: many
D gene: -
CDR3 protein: CASSRPNTRALNNEQFF
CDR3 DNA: TGTGCCAGCAGCCGACCTAATACGCGGGCGCTCAACAATGAGCAGTTCTTC

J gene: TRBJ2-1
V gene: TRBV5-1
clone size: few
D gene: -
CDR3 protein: CASSFGRLYSYNEQFF
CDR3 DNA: TGCGCCAGCAGCTTTGGCAGGCTTTACTCCTACAATGAGCAGTTCTTC

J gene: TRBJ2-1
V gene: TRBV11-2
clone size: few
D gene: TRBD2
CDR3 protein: CASSFGGRGGYNEQFF
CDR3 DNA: TGTGCCAGCAGCTTCGGTGGGAGGGGCGGCTACAATGAGCAGTTCTTC

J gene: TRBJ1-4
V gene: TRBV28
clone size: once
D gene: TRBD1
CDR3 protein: CASSYPGQGDEKLFF
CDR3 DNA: TGTGCCAGCAGTTACCCGGGACAGGGAGATGAAAAACTGTTTTTT